The rows below give T cell receptor beta chains drawn from one sample of a study of T-cell memory formation after mild COVID-19. TCRdb re-called the 5' RACE reads through MiXCR, storing one row per CDR3 protein. The data contain approximately 250,000 distinct CDR3 sequences, around 15% of them seen just once; the ten biggest clones take up 22%. Input material: PBMCs or a T cell subset sorted from them (not recorded which). The origin of the receptors is a man in his late teens or twenties who had mild COVID-19 (a few samples of this study predate the infection). Cell type and time point are not known. The CDR3 runs from the conserved cysteine through the conserved F or W. The D gene is left open where the match is weak. Some rows have no size entry. The others give once, few or many, or a class for an expanded clone.

J,V,size,D,DNA,CDR3
TRBJ1-2,TRBV24-1,-,-,TGTGCCACCAGTGATGATCCTAACTATGGCTACACCTTC,CATSDDPNYGYTF
TRBJ2-7,TRBV12-3/TRBV12-4,few,TRBD1,TGTGCCAGCAGTTTGTTTCTCGGGACAGGGCGGTACGAGCAGTACTTC,CASSLFLGTGRYEQYF
TRBJ2-5,TRBV7-9,few,-,TGTGCCAGCACCTCCCCAGTGGGCAGGGACCAAGAGACCCAGTACTTC,CASTSPVGRDQETQYF
TRBJ1-4,TRBV20-1,few,-,TGCAGTGCCGCAACTAATGAAAAACTGTTTTTT,CSAATNEKLFF
TRBJ1-2,TRBV14,few,TRBD1,TGTGCCAGCAGCCACCCCGGGACAGGAACCTACACCTTC,CASSHPGTGTYTF
TRBJ2-1,TRBV28,-,TRBD2,TGTGCCAGCAGCGCGGGGGGAACTGAGCAGTTCTTC,CASSAGGTEQFF
TRBJ2-3,TRBV5-1,-,-,TGCGCCAGCAGCTTGTGGGCTAGCGAGGGTGATACGCAGTATTTT,CASSLWASEGDTQYF
TRBJ2-3,TRBV4-3,few,TRBD2,TGCGCCAGCAGCCCGGGCGGGGGGTCGGATTACCTTCGCACAGATACGCAGTATTTT,CASSPGGGSDYLRTDTQYF
TRBJ2-1,TRBV5-1,few,TRBD1,TGCGCCAGCAGCGAGGGACAGGGGTTTGAGCAGTTCTTC,CASSEGQGFEQFF
TRBJ2-3,TRBV7-2,many,-,TGTGCCAGCAGCTTAGATATTAGAGATACGCAGTATTTT,CASSLDIRDTQYF
TRBJ2-7,TRBV12-3/TRBV12-4,-,-,TGTGCCAGCGGCGGACTTGAGCAGTACTTC,CASGGLEQYF
TRBJ1-2,TRBV7-9,few,-,TGTGCCAGCAGCTCTGAGTGGGGACTAGCTAACTATGGCTACACCTTC,CASSSEWGLANYGYTF
TRBJ1-1,TRBV7-2,-,-,TGTGCCAGCAGCTTAAGGACTTCAACCCCGAACACTGAAGCTTTCTTT,CASSLRTSTPNTEAFF
TRBJ2-3,TRBV10-1,few,TRBD1,TGCGCCAGCAGTGAGGGGACAGCCGGAGATACGCAGTATTTT,CASSEGTAGDTQYF
TRBJ1-1,TRBV20-1,few,-,TGCAGTGCTAGAGTCCTGAGCACTGAAGCTTTCTTT,CSARVLSTEAFF
TRBJ2-2,TRBV5-1,-,-,TGCGCCAGCAGCTTTTTGCAGGGGAACACCGGGGAGCTGTTTTTT,CASSFLQGNTGELFF
TRBJ2-3,TRBV7-2,few,TRBD2,TGTGCCAGCAGCCCCGGACTAGCGCACACAGATACGCAGTATTTT,CASSPGLAHTDTQYF
TRBJ2-3,TRBV20-1,few,-,TGCAGTGCTAGAGATAGGACCGGTACGCAGTATTTT,CSARDRTGTQYF
TRBJ2-5,TRBV2,few,-,TGTGCCAGCAGTTTCACTGAAGAGACCCAGTACTTC,CASSFTEETQYF
TRBJ2-3,TRBV6-1,few,-,TGTGCCAGCAGTGAGTTTCTGAGAGATACGCAGTATTTT,CASSEFLRDTQYF
TRBJ2-7,TRBV12-3/TRBV12-4,-,TRBD1,TGTGCCAGCAGTTACGACAGGGGGTACGAGCAGTACTTC,CASSYDRGYEQYF
TRBJ2-3,TRBV27,few,TRBD1,TGTGCCAGCGGGACAGGGGCCCAGCGCACAGATACGCAGTATTTT,CASGTGAQRTDTQYF
TRBJ2-5,TRBV2,-,-,TGTGCCAGCACCGAGTGGGAGACCCAGTACTTC,CASTEWETQYF
TRBJ2-1,TRBV9,-,-,TGTGCCAGCAGGGGGAACGAATTCAACAATGAGCAGTTCTTC,CASRGNEFNNEQFF
TRBJ2-2,TRBV23-1,few,-,TGCGCCAGCAGTCATCTAGGGGGGGAGCTGTTTTTT,CASSHLGGELFF
TRBJ2-7,TRBV29-1,few,-,TGCAGCGTCCGGACAGACCCGTACGAGCAGTACTTC,CSVRTDPYEQYF
TRBJ2-2,TRBV11-1,-,TRBD2,TGTGCCAGCAGCCCCCGACCTACTAGCGGGGGGGCCGCCGGGGAGCTGTTTTTT,CASSPRPTSGGAAGELFF
TRBJ1-3,TRBV7-9,many,-,TGTGCCAGCAGCTGGACAGCCTCTGGAAACACCATATATTTT,CASSWTASGNTIYF
TRBJ2-1,TRBV25-1,-,-,TGTGCCAGCAGGAAGGGGGGGCGTAGGTACGTGTACAATGAGCAGTTCTTC,CASRKGGRRYVYNEQFF
TRBJ1-5,TRBV28,few,TRBD1,TGTGCCAGCCTACAGGGGGGAAGTCAGCCCCAGCATTTT,CASLQGGSQPQHF
TRBJ2-5,TRBV10-3,-,TRBD1,TGTGCCATCACCCGGACAGGGGGCTATCAAGAGACCCAGTACTTC,CAITRTGGYQETQYF
TRBJ1-4,TRBV4-1,-,-,TGCGCCAGCAGGATTGGGGCCAGCCAAATCGCAACTAATGAAAAACTGTTTTTT,CASRIGASQIATNEKLFF
TRBJ1-5,TRBV4-1,-,-,TGCGCCAGCAGCCTTGGACGGTTCAATCAGCCCCAGCATTTT,CASSLGRFNQPQHF
TRBJ2-5,TRBV5-1,few,TRBD2,TGCGCCAGCAGCCCCGGGAGGCCAGCCCAAGAGACCCAGTACTTC,CASSPGRPAQETQYF
TRBJ1-2,TRBV5-6,-,TRBD1,TGTGCCAGCACCATACAGGGGTCCTATGGCTACACCTTC,CASTIQGSYGYTF
TRBJ2-1,TRBV7-3,-,-,TGTGCCAGCAGCTTAACGGTTTCGCAGACCCCCTACAATGAGCAGTTCTTC,CASSLTVSQTPYNEQFF
TRBJ2-1,TRBV18,-,-,TGTGCCAGCTCCCACGACCTAGAGATTGAGCAGTTCTTC,CASSHDLEIEQFF
TRBJ1-1,TRBV12-3/TRBV12-4,-,TRBD1,TGTGCCAGCAGACAGGGGGTCTGGACTGAAGCTTTCTTT,CASRQGVWTEAFF
TRBJ2-5,TRBV15,many,-,TGTGCCACCAGCAGCCTCGCGGGACAAGAGACCCAGTACTTC,CATSSLAGQETQYF
TRBJ2-3,TRBV24-1,-,-,TGTGCCACCAGTGATTTAGGAGGGGGTAGCACAGATACGCAGTATTTT,CATSDLGGGSTDTQYF
TRBJ2-1,TRBV6-5,few,TRBD2,TGTGCCAGCAGTTACTCGATACCGGGCGGGGGTAAAAATGAGCAGTTCTTC,CASSYSIPGGGKNEQFF
TRBJ1-1,TRBV2,many,-,TGTGCCAGCAGTTCACAGGTTAACACTGAAGCTTTCTTT,CASSSQVNTEAFF
TRBJ2-1,TRBV7-3,-,TRBD2,TGTGCCAGCAGCTTATTTGCTAGCGGCCTGGGGGATGAGCAGTTCTTC,CASSLFASGLGDEQFF
TRBJ1-5,TRBV20-1,few,TRBD1,TGCAGTGCTGGGGACAGGCGGGGCAATCAGCCCCAGCATTTT,CSAGDRRGNQPQHF
TRBJ2-4,TRBV5-1,-,-,TGCGCCAGCAGCTTGGGGGACTCCTTAGCCAAAAACATTCAGTACTTC,CASSLGDSLAKNIQYF
TRBJ2-1,TRBV5-5,few,TRBD2,TGTGCCAGCAGCTTGTATAGGCTAGCGGGGAACGAGCAGTTCTTC,CASSLYRLAGNEQFF
TRBJ1-1,TRBV15,-,-,TGTGCCACCAGCAGAGAGGACAGTGAAGCTTTCTTT,CATSREDSEAFF
TRBJ2-6,TRBV4-3,few,-,TGCGCCAGCAGCCAATTACAGGCTGGGGCCAACGTCCTGACTTTC,CASSQLQAGANVLTF
TRBJ1-5,TRBV7-9,-,-,TGTGCCAGCAGCTTGGACGTCAATCAGCCCCAGCATTTT,CASSLDVNQPQHF
TRBJ1-2,TRBV5-1,few,-,TGCGCCAGCAGCTTCCTAGGGTTTCGCTATGGCTACACCTTC,CASSFLGFRYGYTF
TRBJ2-3,TRBV29-1,many,-,TGCAGCGTTGAGTTCCCGACCACTTATTTT,CSVEFPTTYF
TRBJ2-5,TRBV9,-,-,TGTGCCAGCAGCCCTCCGCGCCAAGAGACCCAGTACTTC,CASSPPRQETQYF
TRBJ2-1,TRBV5-1,-,-,TGCGCCAGCAGCTTGGGGGCTAGAAACAATGAGCAGTTCTTC,CASSLGARNNEQFF
TRBJ2-3,TRBV7-3,few,-,TGTGCCAGCAGGGGACCCACGGCTGGGAATACGCAGTATTTT,CASRGPTAGNTQYF
TRBJ2-5,TRBV7-2,-,TRBD2,TGTGCCAGCAGCTTGGGACTAGCGGGAGAGCAGACCCAGTACTTC,CASSLGLAGEQTQYF
TRBJ1-1,TRBV5-1,-,TRBD1,TGCGCCAGCAGCTGGACAGGGGATGAAGCTTTCTTT,CASSWTGDEAFF
TRBJ1-1,TRBV5-1,-,-,TGCGCCAGCAGGTCCGATGGGCCTGAAGCTTTCTTT,CASRSDGPEAFF
TRBJ1-6,TRBV6-2/TRBV6-3,few,-,TGTGCCAGCAGTTACTGGACGGGCAATTCACCCCTCCACTTT,CASSYWTGNSPLHF
TRBJ2-3,TRBV12-3/TRBV12-4,few,TRBD2,TGTGCCAGCAGTATGCGGGGGGCAGATACGCAGTATTTT,CASSMRGADTQYF
TRBJ2-5,TRBV4-2,-,TRBD1,TGTGCCAGCAGCCAAGAAGGGACAGTAGGGGAGACCCAGTACTTC,CASSQEGTVGETQYF